Listed below are T cell receptor beta chains from one sample, sequenced in a study of blood T cells in healthy people across ages. TCRdb reanalysed the 5' RACE reads using MiXCR and keeps one entry per CDR3 protein. The table lists about 1.4 million distinct CDR3 sequences, 59% of them singletons. The specimen was blood. The receptors stem from a man younger than 35 in good health. The CDR3 runs from the conserved cysteine through the conserved F or W. D genes are given only for firm matches. Rows may omit the clone size; those that give it use once, few, many or a size class.

abundance: .
v_gene: TRBV6-5
d_gene: .
j_gene: TRBJ2-3
CDR3aa: CASSYSGSSDTQYF
CDR3nt: TGTGCCAGCAGTTACTCTGGTAGCTCAGATACGCAGTATTTT

abundance: .
v_gene: TRBV29-1
d_gene: .
j_gene: TRBJ1-1
CDR3aa: CSVDVDLNTEAFF
CDR3nt: TGCAGCGTTGATGTTGACCTGAACACTGAAGCTTTCTTT

abundance: .
v_gene: TRBV28
d_gene: .
j_gene: TRBJ2-3
CDR3aa: CASSIHPAVTDTQYF
CDR3nt: TGTGCCAGCAGCATCCACCCGGCGGTGACAGATACGCAGTATTTT

abundance: once
v_gene: TRBV20-1
d_gene: .
j_gene: TRBJ2-7
CDR3aa: CSAKATLYEQYF
CDR3nt: TGCAGTGCCAAAGCGACTCTCTACGAGCAGTACTTC

abundance: .
v_gene: TRBV5-1
d_gene: .
j_gene: TRBJ2-1
CDR3aa: CASSLGSQLVNEQFF
CDR3nt: TGCGCCAGCAGCTTAGGCAGCCAGCTAGTAAATGAGCAGTTCTTC

abundance: .
v_gene: TRBV4-1
d_gene: .
j_gene: TRBJ2-1
CDR3aa: CASSQGSGDYNEQFF
CDR3nt: TGCGCCAGCAGCCAAGGTTCGGGGGACTACAATGAGCAGTTCTTC

abundance: few
v_gene: TRBV29-1
d_gene: .
j_gene: TRBJ1-2
CDR3aa: CSVEATFYGYTF
CDR3nt: TGCAGCGTTGAGGCAACTTTCTATGGCTACACCTTC

abundance: .
v_gene: TRBV7-9
d_gene: .
j_gene: TRBJ1-2
CDR3aa: CASSRGTTVDYGYTF
CDR3nt: TGTGCCAGCAGCCGAGGGACAACGGTGGACTATGGCTACACCTTC

abundance: .
v_gene: TRBV4-1
d_gene: TRBD1
j_gene: TRBJ1-2
CDR3aa: CASSQEGQVDGYTF
CDR3nt: TGCGCCAGCAGCCAAGAGGGACAGGTCGACGGCTACACCTTC

abundance: .
v_gene: TRBV20-1
d_gene: TRBD2
j_gene: TRBJ2-1
CDR3aa: CSAKREGRAQFF
CDR3nt: TGCAGTGCTAAGCGGGAGGGCCGGGCGCAGTTCTTC

abundance: few
v_gene: TRBV7-2
d_gene: TRBD1
j_gene: TRBJ1-2
CDR3aa: CASSGRTGTFTDIGYTF
CDR3nt: TGTGCCAGCAGCGGCCGGACAGGGACTTTCACAGATATTGGCTACACCTTC

abundance: .
v_gene: TRBV27
d_gene: .
j_gene: TRBJ2-1
CDR3aa: CASSPDRVWDNEQFF
CDR3nt: TGTGCCAGCAGTCCTGACCGGGTATGGGATAATGAGCAGTTCTTC

abundance: .
v_gene: TRBV7-8
d_gene: .
j_gene: TRBJ2-1
CDR3aa: CASSVRLSFYNEQFF
CDR3nt: TGTGCCAGCAGCGTCCGACTTAGCTTCTACAATGAGCAGTTCTTC

abundance: few
v_gene: TRBV12-3/TRBV12-4
d_gene: TRBD2
j_gene: TRBJ2-1
CDR3aa: CASSRAGGGEQFF
CDR3nt: TGTGCCAGTAGTCGGGCGGGGGGGGGTGAGCAGTTCTTC

abundance: .
v_gene: TRBV6-6
d_gene: TRBD1
j_gene: TRBJ2-1
CDR3aa: CASSQGTGGSYNEQFF
CDR3nt: TGTGCCAGCAGCCAGGGGACAGGGGGCTCCTACAATGAGCAGTTCTTC

abundance: .
v_gene: TRBV7-2
d_gene: TRBD2
j_gene: TRBJ2-5
CDR3aa: CASQLAGGQETQYF
CDR3nt: TGTGCCAGCCAGTTAGCGGGGGGGCAAGAGACCCAGTACTTC